The TCR beta chain under discussion was sequenced for a study of response to subunit inactivated influenza vaccine. Study-wide results and caveats: Each seasonal flu vaccination may recruit only limited new T cells, authors suggested.

Trimming shortened V by 2 bases and J by 2 bases, and 11 bases separated the two germline ends. This CDR3 comprises 15 residues. Using its own MiXCR run on the RT-PCR reads, TCRdb lists one record per CDR3 protein. The sample has about 610,000 distinct CDR3 sequences; 14% are singletons. This clonotype has a handful of counts. Its antigen is as yet unknown. The source was PBMCs from blood, collected approximately 12 days after vaccination. The sequence was collected from a man aged 50 or older who received an inactivated influenza vaccine. The V call is TRBV12-3 or TRBV12-4, the J call TRBJ2-3; D may be TRBD1 (6 bases). CDR3 loop: CASSLRQGNTDTQYF. CDR3 DNA sequence: TGTGCCAGCAGTTTACGTCAGGGGAACACAGATACGCAGTATTTT.